The 20 T cell receptor beta chains below were found in one sample sequenced in a study of shared clonotypes between healthy human individuals. Assay: immunoSEQ multiplex PCR; the TCRdb copy retains only in-frame clones and omits some. The table includes 2 million to 2.5 million clones, approximately 96% detected once. Source material: naive CD4+ T cells sorted from blood. Sample subset: CD45RA+ positively selected. Receptor source: a man younger than 30 in good health.

The gene calls are TRBV18 and TRBJ1-2, with D maybe TRBD1 (6 bases). Germline CDR1 is KGHSH and CDR2 is LQKENI. The CDR3 has 14 amino acids. V was pared by 5 bases and J by 2 bases, with 12 bases between. DNA of the CDR3: TGTGCCAGCTCAGGAAGGGACACGAACTATGGCTACACCTTC. Translated: CASSGRDTNYGYTF. Based on the CDR3 plus reference TRBV18 and TRBJ1-2, the full variable domain is NAGVMQNPRHLVRRRGQEARLRCSPMKGHSHVYWYRQLPEEGLKFMVYLQKENIIDESGMPKERFSAEFPKEGPSILRIQQVVRGDSAAYFCASSGRDTNYGYTFGSGTRLTVV.

This clone has more than one count but fewer than ten. The chain employs TRBV7-6 and TRBJ2-7; 8 nucleotides line up with TRBD1. The length of the CDR3 is 13 residues. Germline lookup yields CDR1 SGHVS and CDR2 FNYEAQ. Losses at the gene ends were 5 bases for V and 2 bases for J; bases not matched to a gene: 2. CDR3 sequence reads: CASSRDRTYEQYF. For the CDR3, the DNA is TGTGCCAGCAGCCGGGACAGGACCTACGAGCAGTACTTC.

The chain couples TRBV10-2 to TRBJ2-7; D remains ambiguous. The ends were cut back, 6 bases at V and 4 bases at J, with 13 bases in the middle. Germline CDR1 reads WSHSY; CDR2 reads SAAADI. This CDR3 has 13 amino acids. The CDR3 reads CASREQLGYEQYF. The CDR3 DNA sequence: TGCGCCAGCAGAGAGCAGCTGGGTTACGAGCAGTACTTC.

The genes are TRBV4-3 and TRBJ1-2; 7 bases are shared with TRBD1. The CDR3 loop spans 18 amino acids. The V gene end was trimmed by 0 bases and the J gene end by 7 bases; junction bases not matched to a gene: 17. Germline CDR1 reads LGHNA; CDR2 reads YSLEER. The CDR3 is CASSQELGLGRGGAGYTF. CDR3 DNA sequence: TGCGCCAGCAGCCAAGAGTTAGGACTGGGTCGAGGGGGCGCTGGCTACACCTTC.

The chain carries TRBV7-2 and TRBJ2-1; 9 bases are shared with TRBD2. The V segment lost 1 base and the J segment 7 bases; nucleotides outside the gene matches: 5. The length of the CDR3 is 15 residues. Germline loops: CDR1 SGHTA, CDR2 FQGNSA. CDR3: CASSLVVGLANEQFF. CDR3 sequence (DNA): TGTGCCAGCAGCTTAGTAGTGGGACTAGCAAATGAGCAGTTCTTC.

The V and J genes are TRBV2 and TRBJ1-5; a weak D match, TRBD1 (5 bases). The V gene lost 0 bases and the J gene lost 1 base, with 10 bases spanning the gap. This CDR3 is 16 amino acids long. In germline, CDR1 is SNHLY, CDR2 FYNNEI. CDR3 sequence reads: CASSEATGVSNQPQHF. CDR3 in DNA: TGTGCCAGCAGTGAAGCGACGGGGGTGAGCAATCAGCCCCAGCATTTT.

The chain employs TRBV10-1 and TRBJ2-1; 9 nucleotides line up with TRBD1. Per the germline V gene, CDR1 is WNHNN and CDR2 is SYGVQD (reference sequence). Trimming at V came to 0 bases and at J to 10 bases, leaving 7 bases not matched to a gene. CDR3 length equals 15 residues. The CDR3 DNA sequence: TGCGCCAGCAGTGAGTCTCGAGCGGGGACAGGGGAGCAGTTCTTC. Translated: CASSESRAGTGEQFF.

This chain uses TRBV28 with TRBJ1-1; D call uncertain. The CDR3 has 14 residues. V lost 2 bases and J 6 bases, leaving 13 bases between the germline ends. Germline CDR1 reads MDHEN; CDR2 reads SYDVKM. In DNA form, the CDR3 reads TGTGCCAGCAGTTTAGGTGGAAAGAGGGCTGAAGCTTTCTTT. This encodes CASSLGGKRAEAFF.

This chain links TRBV28 with TRBJ2-7, with TRBD1 matching 7 bases. V dropped 4 bases and J dropped 3; count of bases not matched to a gene: 9. The CDR3 contains 15 residues. The germline V gene encodes CDR1 MDHEN and CDR2 SYDVKM. CDR3: CASSSPTGTIYEQYF. DNA for the CDR3: TGTGCCAGCAGTTCCCCGACAGGGACAATCTACGAGCAGTACTTC.

The V gene is TRBV2, the J gene TRBJ1-6; D gene ambiguous. Trimming left V 2 bases short and J 10 bases short, with 12 bases between. CDR1 is SNHLY and CDR2 is FYNNEI in the germline V gene. The CDR3 contains 14 residues. This CDR3 is CASSESRSGSPLHF. In DNA form, the CDR3 reads TGTGCCAGCAGTGAATCGCGGTCTGGGTCACCCCTCCACTTT.

This sequence joins TRBV5-1 and TRBJ2-7; maybe TRBD2 (5 bases). V was trimmed by 0 bases and J by 3 bases, leaving 10 bases between them. The CDR3 has 14 residues. In germline, CDR1 is SGHRS, CDR2 YFSETQ. CDR3 in amino acids: CASSLGLLHYEQYF. CDR3 DNA: TGCGCCAGCAGCTTGGGACTATTACACTACGAGCAGTACTTC.

The J gene is TRBJ1-6, the V gene TRBV19; 8 bases align to TRBD1. The CDR3 has 17 residues. V lost 1 base and J lost 9; bases outside the gene matches: 11. Germline-derived CDR1 and CDR2 are LNHDA and SQIVND (reference sequence). CDR3 DNA sequence: TGTGCCAGTAGTATAGCTGATCAGGACAGGGTATCTTCACCCCTCCACTTT. Residues: CASSIADQDRVSSPLHF.

This chain connects TRBV6-5 to TRBJ2-7; D is undetermined. Between the trimmed V and J ends, which lost 2 bases and 0 bases, there was a span of 11 bases. This CDR3 is built from 15 residues. CDR1 and CDR2 from the germline V gene are MNHEY and SVGAGI. The CDR3 spells CASSYNRLNSYEQYF. CDR3 coding DNA: TGTGCCAGCAGTTACAATAGGCTAAACTCCTACGAGCAGTACTTC.

The genes are TRBV2 and TRBJ2-2, with 9 positions matching TRBD2. From germline, CDR1 is SNHLY and CDR2 FYNNEI. The CDR3 runs to 15 residues. V lost 3 bases, J lost 5 bases, and 4 bases stayed unmatched. The CDR3 DNA follows: TGTGCCAGCAGTGATTCTAGCGGGGATACCGGGGAGCTGTTTTTT. It translates to CASSDSSGDTGELFF.

The chain combines TRBV7-2 with TRBJ2-7; D is perhaps TRBD1 (5 bases). CDR3 length: 16 residues. Germline assignment: CDR1 SGHTA and CDR2 FQGNSA. Trimming pared 4 bases from V and 0 bases from J, leaving 16 bases between. The CDR3 DNA reads as TGTGCCAGCAGCTCCTGGGGTGACAGATTCTCCTACGAGCAGTACTTC. As protein: CASSSWGDRFSYEQYF.

The chain has TRBV30 and TRBJ2-2; 14 nucleotides agree with TRBD2. This CDR3 is built from 18 residues. Germline V lookup: CDR1 GTSNPN, CDR2 SVGIG (reference sequence). After removal of 0 bases from V and 5 bases from J, the junction contained 8 bases not matched to a gene. CDR3 sequence (DNA): TGTGCCTGGAGTGTACTAAGGGGGACTAGCGGGAGAACCGGGGAGCTGTTTTTT. It is translated as CAWSVLRGTSGRTGELFF.

The chain uses TRBV27 and TRBJ1-3, with TRBD1 identical over 9 bases. V lost 6 bases to trimming and J lost 0 bases; unmatched junction nucleotides: 6. Germline loops: CDR1 MNHEY, CDR2 SMNVEV (reference sequence). The length of the CDR3 is 16 residues. The DNA for the CDR3 is TGTGCCAGCAGGGGGGGACAGGGCTCCTCTGGAAACACCATATATTTT. It encodes CASRGGQGSSGNTIYF.

The chain recombines TRBV5-6 with TRBJ2-5, with 13 bases fitting TRBD2. V dropped 3 bases and J dropped 2; count of bases not matched to a gene: 4. This CDR3 has 16 residues. Germline CDR1 is SGHDT and CDR2 is YYEEEE. The CDR3 coding sequence is TGTGCCAGCAGCTCAGGACTAGCGGGGGAACAAGAGACCCAGTACTTC. Amino acid sequence: CASSSGLAGEQETQYF.

Details on this clone: The sample contains more than one DNA sequence encoding this CDR3. The rearrangement joins TRBV18 to TRBJ2-3; D gene uncertain. Per the germline V gene, CDR1 is KGHSH and CDR2 is LQKENI. CDR3 size: 12 residues. The V end lost 3 bases, the J end lost 6 bases, and 7 bases lay between the germline ends. The CDR3 DNA reads as TGTGCCAGCTCACCGATAGGGGATACGCAGTATTTT. The encoded protein is CASSPIGDTQYF. The full variable domain, with the rest looked up from reference TRBV18 and TRBJ2-3, is NAGVMQNPRHLVRRRGQEARLRCSPMKGHSHVYWYRQLPEEGLKFMVYLQKENIIDESGMPKERFSAEFPKEGPSILRIQQVVRGDSAAYFCASSPIGDTQYFGPGTRLTVL.

The chain is built from TRBV5-1 and TRBJ2-3; D perhaps matches TRBD1 (5 bases). V was clipped by 0 bases and J by 4 bases, with 15 bases between them. CDR1 is SGHRS and CDR2 is YFSETQ in the germline V gene. The CDR3 length is 16 residues. The CDR3 sequence: CASSLEGLTRPDTQYF. The CDR3 DNA is TGCGCCAGCAGCTTGGAGGGGCTCACCAGACCAGATACGCAGTATTTT.